This T cell receptor (beta chain) derives from a study of cytomegalovirus exposure and HLA in healthy donors. PCR involved 60 Vbeta and 13 Jbeta primers. Here immunoSEQ multiplex PCR was the method, and the copy in TCRdb shows in-frame clones only, minus some. The sample has 140,000 to 150,000 clones; around four fifths are singletons. This clone was recorded a few times. Its specificity is unknown. General study points: Some V segments, TRBV6-2 and TRBV6-3 among them, were indistinguishable and were therefore excluded. Clonal expansion was found to be greater in HLA-associated TCR beta chains than in equally common others in a later analysis.

Healthy bone marrow donors made up the donor group. This CDR3 comprises 15 residues. The germline gives CDR1 SGHDT, CDR2 YYEEEE. Trimming removed 4 bases at V and 0 bases at J, with 12 bases between. Material: PBMCs. The V and J genes are TRBV5-6 and TRBJ2-3; D may be TRBD2 (6 bases). This TCR was recovered from a woman aged 60-75 years in good health and CMV-seropositive. CDR3 region: CASSPPGLSTDTQYF. CDR3 coding DNA: TGTGCCAGCAGCCCCCCGGGACTGAGCACAGATACGCAGTATTTT.